These 31 T cell receptor beta chains were sequenced from one sample in a study of T cell responses to AZD1222 COVID-19 vaccine. Sequencing was performed with immunoSEQ multiplex PCR; in TCRdb, only in-frame clones are kept and a portion is missing. The sample lists approximately 150,000 clones, approximately 90% occurring once. The sequences come from peripheral blood, collected 28 days after the second AZD1222 dose. The receptors come from an adult who received the AZD1222 COVID-19 vaccine.

The chain combines TRBV3-1 (or the pseudogene TRBV3-2) with TRBJ1-2; TRBD1 aligns across 8 bases. V dropped 3 bases and J dropped 4; count of bases not matched to a gene: 4. The germline V gene encodes CDR1 LGHDT and CDR2 YNNKEL (reference sequence). CDR3 length: 14 amino acids. The CDR3 bases are TGTGCCAGCAGCCAGCAGGGGGCGCCCTATGGCTACACCTTC. Translation gives CASSQQGAPYGYTF.

The V and J genes are TRBV7-9 and TRBJ2-7; D not certain. The V end was cut by 1 base, the J end by 0 bases, with 16 bases between. Germline V gene sequence: CDR1 SEHNR, CDR2 FQNEAQ (reference sequence). The CDR3 has 17 residues. The CDR3 here is CASSLVTAGFGSYEQYF. DNA of the CDR3: TGTGCCAGCAGCTTAGTTACCGCCGGGTTTGGCTCCTACGAGCAGTACTTC. Supplemented by reference TRBV7-9 and TRBJ2-7, the full variable domain reads DTGVSQNPRHKITKRGQNVTFRCDPISEHNRLYWYRQTLGQGPEFLTYFQNEAQLEKSRLLSDRFSAERPKGSFSTLEIQRTEQGDSAMYLCASSLVTAGFGSYEQYFGPGTRLTVT.

This clone has only one observation. The chain couples TRBV3-1 (or the pseudogene TRBV3-2) to TRBJ2-5, with TRBD2 matching over 9 bases. The CDR3 is 15 residues long. Looked up from germline, CDR1 is LGHDT and CDR2 is YNNKEL (reference sequence). Trimming removed 4 bases from V and 4 bases from J; junction bases left unmatched: 7. CDR3 sequence: CASSLSGGPGETQYF. For the CDR3, the DNA is TGTGCCAGCAGCCTAAGCGGGGGGCCGGGAGAGACCCAGTACTTC.

This clone showed up just once. This chain joins TRBV5-5 and TRBJ2-1, with TRBD2 matching 11 bases. V lost 1 base to trimming and J lost 0 bases; unmatched junction nucleotides: 0. CDR1 is SGHKS, CDR2 YYEKEE, per germline (reference sequence). This CDR3 region has 16 residues. Here the CDR3 DNA reads TGTGCCAGCAGCTTGACTAGCGGGGGCTCCTACAATGAGCAGTTCTTC. Protein product: CASSLTSGGSYNEQFF.

This clone was observed once. The rearrangement joins TRBV6-2 or TRBV6-3 to TRBJ1-2, with no clear D. The CDR3 totals 13 residues. Germline CDR1 is MNHEY and CDR2 is SVGEGT. V gave up 2 bases and J gave up 4 bases, with 8 bases separating them. CDR3 in DNA: TGTGCCAGCAGTTACAGTCCAGCCTATGGCTACACCTTC. Its translation is CASSYSPAYGYTF.

The V gene is TRBV7-6, the J gene TRBJ1-2; D perhaps matches TRBD1 (5 bases). The CDR3 is 15 residues long. Trimming shortened V by 1 base and J by 6 bases, and 15 bases separated the two germline ends. Per germline, CDR1 SGHVS and CDR2 FNYEAQ. Here the CDR3 DNA reads TGTGCCAGCAGCTTAGATGGGGACGGATTGGATGGCTACACCTTC. Protein sequence: CASSLDGDGLDGYTF.

This chain uses TRBV2 with TRBJ2-7; perhaps TRBD2 as D (5 bases). Trimming removed 2 bases at V and 7 bases at J, with 15 bases between. The CDR3 extends over 14 amino acids. Germline lookup yields CDR1 SNHLY and CDR2 FYNNEI. Here the CDR3 reads CASSERSSRVEQYF. Here the CDR3 DNA reads TGTGCCAGCAGTGAAAGGTCGTCGCGGGTGGAGCAGTACTTC.

V is TRBV7-3 and J is TRBJ2-1; tentatively, D is TRBD2 (6 bases). CDR1 and CDR2 (germline): SGHTA, FQGTGA. The length of the CDR3 is 14 residues. Trimming cost V 5 bases and J 10 bases, with 18 bases left between them. The CDR3 here is CASSPRLGAAEQFF. The CDR3 DNA follows: TGTGCCAGCAGCCCCAGACTAGGCGCCGCAGAGCAGTTCTTC.

The V and J genes are TRBV3-1 (or the pseudogene TRBV3-2) and TRBJ1-6; 8 nucleotides match TRBD1. After removal of 5 bases from V and 7 bases from J, the junction contained 7 bases not matched to a gene. The CDR3 is 15 amino acids. The germline V gene encodes CDR1 LGHDT and CDR2 YNNKEL (reference sequence). This CDR3 reads CASSAGTGRNSPLHF. Written as DNA, the CDR3 is TGTGCCAGCAGCGCCGGGACAGGCAGGAATTCACCCCTCCACTTT.

This chain links TRBV5-6 with TRBJ1-2; D is uncertain. The germline gives CDR1 SGHDT, CDR2 YYEEEE. The CDR3 extends over 14 amino acids. V dropped 1 base and J dropped 4 bases, with 11 bases sitting between them. Here the CDR3 reads CASSLRQISYGYTF. CDR3 DNA sequence: TGTGCCAGCAGCTTGAGGCAGATTTCCTATGGCTACACCTTC.

The rearrangement joins TRBV19 to TRBJ2-1; 10 positions match TRBD2. CDR3 length: 18 residues. The germline gives CDR1 LNHDA, CDR2 SQIVND (reference sequence). V was pared by 6 bases and J by 4 bases, with 15 bases of the junction left unmatched. This chain's CDR3 is CASRLPSTLAGFYNEQFF. CDR3 in DNA: TGTGCCAGTAGGCTGCCCTCAACACTAGCGGGATTTTACAATGAGCAGTTCTTC.

The V call is TRBV9, the J call TRBJ2-5, with a weak D call TRBD1 (6 bases). Between the trimmed V and J ends, which lost 0 bases and 2 bases, there was a span of 11 bases. Germline V gene sequence: CDR1 SGDLS, CDR2 YYNGEE. This CDR3 is built from 15 residues. The DNA for the CDR3 is TGTGCCAGCAGCGTAGCCAGGGGCCCGCAAGAGACCCAGTACTTC. The encoded protein is CASSVARGPQETQYF.

The rearrangement joins TRBV27 to TRBJ2-7, with TRBD2 matching over 10 bases. V dropped 0 bases and J dropped 3; count of bases not matched to a gene: 2. The CDR3 is 15 amino acids. Germline V gene sequence: CDR1 MNHEY, CDR2 SMNVEV (reference sequence). In DNA form, the CDR3 reads TGTGCCAGCAGTTTATCTAGCGGGGGGATCTACGAGCAGTACTTC. It encodes CASSLSSGGIYEQYF.

In its sample, this clone was seen once. V usage is TRBV5-1 and J usage is TRBJ1-5, with D unclear. Deletions cut 4 bases from V and 2 bases from J, with 10 bases between. The length of the CDR3 is 14 residues. The V gene's germline CDR1 is SGHRS and CDR2 YFSETQ. CDR3 in amino acids: CASSIDGGNQPQHF. The CDR3 DNA is TGCGCCAGCAGCATAGACGGAGGCAATCAGCCCCAGCATTTT.

In regard to this clone: Other DNA sequences within the sample encode an identical CDR3. The chain has TRBV19 and TRBJ2-7; D may match TRBD1 or TRBD2 (5 bases each). The CDR3 totals 13 residues. Germline-derived CDR1 and CDR2 are LNHDA and SQIVND (reference sequence). V was cut by 5 bases and J by 2 bases, with 10 bases left in between. Written as DNA, the CDR3 is TGTGCCAGTAGTCCCCAGGGAGCCTACGAGCAGTACTTC. This codes for CASSPQGAYEQYF. The variable domain in full, with the rest retrieved from reference TRBV19 and TRBJ2-7, is DGGITQSPKYLFRKEGQNVTLSCEQNLNHDAMYWYRQDPGQGLRLIYYSQIVNDFQKGDIAEGYSVSREKKESFPLTVTSAQKNPTAFYLCASSPQGAYEQYFGPGTRLTVT.

Here the CDR3 reads CASSQDPTGGSSPLHF. The CDR3 bases are TGTGCCAGCAGCCAAGACCCGACAGGGGGCTCATCACCCCTCCACTTT. The chain combines TRBV4-2 with TRBJ1-6, with 10 bases that match TRBD1. Germline CDR1 is LGHNA and CDR2 is YNFKEQ. J gave up 10 bases and V 0 bases, and 6 bases lay outside the gene matches. The CDR3 covers 16 residues.

This clone was observed a few times. The J gene is TRBJ2-3, the V gene TRBV7-3; 11 nucleotides agree with TRBD2. J was trimmed by 2 bases and V by 5 bases; bases with no gene match: 6. CDR3 size: 16 residues. Germline CDR1 SGHTA, CDR2 FQGTGA. The CDR3 DNA sequence: TGTGCCAGCAGCCCCGTAGCGGGGGGGCTCACAGATACGCAGTATTTT. It yields the protein CASSPVAGGLTDTQYF.

The chain carries TRBV9 and TRBJ1-2, with a tentative D call TRBD1 (6 bases). Germline assignment: CDR1 SGDLS and CDR2 YYNGEE. This CDR3 comprises 14 residues. Deletions cut 2 bases from V and 5 bases from J, with 13 bases between. The CDR3 nucleotides read TGTGCCAGCAGCGTCTCGGAGACAGGATATGGCTACACCTTC. This translates into CASSVSETGYGYTF.

Regarding this clone: The junction departs from germline at one end; a sequencing error may be responsible. CDR3 loop: CASSLAGLANYEQYF. The CDR3 DNA sequence: TGTGCCAGCAGCCTAGCGGGACTAGCGAACTACGAGCAGTACTTC. The chain couples TRBV7-2 to TRBJ2-7, with 10 bases lining up with TRBD2. From germline, CDR1 is SGHTA and CDR2 FQGNSA. CDR3 length: 15 residues.

The chain uses TRBV6-5 and TRBJ2-1; D unclear. The CDR3 contains 15 residues. Germline values: CDR1 MNHEY, CDR2 SVGAGI. Trimming left V 6 bases short and J 3 bases short, with 15 bases between. The CDR3: CASRSGPANYNEQFF. In DNA, the CDR3 is TGTGCCAGCAGATCAGGACCTGCCAACTACAATGAGCAGTTCTTC.

This chain links TRBV2 with TRBJ2-2, with D tentatively TRBD2 (6 bases). Germline CDR1 and CDR2: SNHLY and FYNNEI. With 6 bases removed from V and 2 bases from J, the gap between germline ends came to 19 bases. The CDR3 runs 17 residues. The CDR3 protein is CASRGTPGGANTGELFF. As DNA, the CDR3 is TGTGCCAGCAGAGGCACGCCGGGCGGGGCTAACACCGGGGAGCTGTTTTTT.

The rearrangement uses TRBV2 and TRBJ1-5, with TRBD1 identical over 7 bases. There are 14 residues in the CDR3. Germline loops: CDR1 SNHLY, CDR2 FYNNEI. V shed 8 bases and J 0 bases; nucleotides not matched to a gene: 4. In DNA, the CDR3 is TGTGCCAGCGGGGACAGAAATAGCAATCAGCCCCAGCATTTT. Translating gives CASGDRNSNQPQHF.

The chain joins TRBV9 to TRBJ1-5, with 10 bases aligning to TRBD1. Per the germline V gene, CDR1 is SGDLS and CDR2 is YYNGEE. The J segment lost 7 bases and the V segment lost 3 bases, leaving 4 bases of the junction unmatched. The CDR3 covers 14 residues. The chain's CDR3 is CASSAGTGAQPQHF. DNA of the CDR3: TGTGCCAGCAGCGCCGGGACAGGGGCCCAGCCCCAGCATTTT. Combining the CDR3 with reference TRBV9 and TRBJ1-5 gives the whole variable domain DSGVTQTPKHLITATGQRVTLRCSPRSGDLSVYWYQQSLDQGLQFLIQYYNGEERAKGNILERFSAQQFPDLHSELNLSSLELGDSALYFCASSAGTGAQPQHFGDGTRLSIL.

This clone was seen a few times. The J gene is TRBJ1-2, the V gene TRBV24-1, with D perhaps TRBD1 (5 bases). In germline, CDR1 is KGHDR, CDR2 SFDVKD. V dropped 3 bases and J dropped 3 bases, with 10 bases sitting between them. There are 14 residues in the CDR3. The CDR3 bases are TGTGCCACCAGTGATCCCACCAGGGACTATGGCTACACCTTC. Residues: CATSDPTRDYGYTF.

The chain recombines TRBV30 with TRBJ1-3; no firm D call. Germline V lookup: CDR1 GTSNPN, CDR2 SVGIG (reference sequence). The CDR3 spans 15 residues. Trimming removed 3 bases at V and 0 bases at J, with 12 bases between. The CDR3 here is CAWRFRGYSGNTIYF. Written as DNA, the CDR3 is TGTGCCTGGAGATTCAGAGGGTACTCTGGAAACACCATATATTTT.

This rearrangement joins TRBV9 to TRBJ2-2; D may be TRBD1 (6 bases). Germline CDR1 reads SGDLS; CDR2 reads YYNGEE. The CDR3 consists of 16 residues. The V and J ends lost 0 bases and 1 base respectively, with 10 bases between them. CDR3 coding DNA: TGTGCCAGCAGCGTAGCTGTGACAGGGAACACCGGGGAGCTGTTTTTT. Encoded protein: CASSVAVTGNTGELFF. Complete variable domain (other parts from reference TRBV9 and TRBJ2-2): DSGVTQTPKHLITATGQRVTLRCSPRSGDLSVYWYQQSLDQGLQFLIQYYNGEERAKGNILERFSAQQFPDLHSELNLSSLELGDSALYFCASSVAVTGNTGELFFGEGSRLTVL.

The chain joins TRBV19 to TRBJ1-1; D is uncertain. Germline V CDR1 and CDR2: LNHDA, SQIVND (reference sequence). V gave up 5 bases and J gave up 0 bases, with 7 bases separating them. The CDR3 runs 13 residues. The CDR3 spells CASSPQMNTEAFF. Here the CDR3 DNA reads TGTGCCAGTAGTCCTCAGATGAACACTGAAGCTTTCTTT.

The chain has TRBV6-5 and TRBJ1-1, with D perhaps matching TRBD1 (6 bases). V was pared by 0 bases and J by 1 base, with 6 bases between. The CDR3 consists of 14 residues. Germline loops: CDR1 MNHEY, CDR2 SVGAGI. The CDR3 region has the DNA TGTGCCAGCAGTTACTCGGGGGCGAACACTGAAGCTTTCTTT. Encoded protein: CASSYSGANTEAFF.

The chain couples TRBV5-1 to TRBJ1-6; 8 nucleotides match TRBD1. Germline CDR1 SGHRS, CDR2 YFSETQ. With 5 bases clipped from V and 10 bases from J, the junction kept 8 bases outside the gene matches. CDR3 length: 14 residues. In DNA form, the CDR3 reads TGCGCCAGCAGTGCCGGACAGGGCCAATCACCCCTCCACTTT. Protein product: CASSAGQGQSPLHF.

The genes are TRBV4-1 and TRBJ1-4, with 11 bases fitting TRBD1. Losses at the gene ends were 4 bases for V and 7 bases for J; bases not matched to a gene: 17. This CDR3 has 19 amino acids. The germline V gene has CDR1 MGHRA and CDR2 YSYEKL. The CDR3 loop reads CASSRFDRTGGGYREKLFF. Written as DNA, the CDR3 is TGCGCCAGCAGCCGATTTGATCGGACAGGGGGCGGCTATCGTGAAAAACTGTTTTTT.

This clone was seen only once. The chain recombines TRBV4-2 with TRBJ2-5; 10 bases line up with TRBD2. Unmatched junction bases numbered 2, after V lost 0 bases and J lost 1 base. CDR3 length equals 16 residues. CDR1 and CDR2 (germline): LGHNA, YNFKEQ. The CDR3 region has the DNA TGTGCCAGCAGCCAAGAAGCGGGGGGGCCCCAAGAGACCCAGTACTTC. Encoded protein: CASSQEAGGPQETQYF.